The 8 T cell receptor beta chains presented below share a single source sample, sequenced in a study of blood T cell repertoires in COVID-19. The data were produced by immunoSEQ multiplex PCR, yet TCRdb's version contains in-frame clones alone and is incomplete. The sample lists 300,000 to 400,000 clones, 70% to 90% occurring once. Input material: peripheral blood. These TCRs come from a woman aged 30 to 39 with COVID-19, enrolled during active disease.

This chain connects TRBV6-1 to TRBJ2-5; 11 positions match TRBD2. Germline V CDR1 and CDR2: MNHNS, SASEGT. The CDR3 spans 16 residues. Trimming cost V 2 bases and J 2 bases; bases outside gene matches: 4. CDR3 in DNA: TGTGCCAGCAGTGAATTGCTAGCGGGGGGTCAAGAGACCCAGTACTTC. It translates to CASSELLAGGQETQYF.

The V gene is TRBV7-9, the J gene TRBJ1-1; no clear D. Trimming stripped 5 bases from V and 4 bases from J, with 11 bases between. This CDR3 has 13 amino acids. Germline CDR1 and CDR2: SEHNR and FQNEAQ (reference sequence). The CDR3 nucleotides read TGTGCCAGCAGCCATGACAAGCCCACTGAAGCTTTCTTT. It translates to CASSHDKPTEAFF.

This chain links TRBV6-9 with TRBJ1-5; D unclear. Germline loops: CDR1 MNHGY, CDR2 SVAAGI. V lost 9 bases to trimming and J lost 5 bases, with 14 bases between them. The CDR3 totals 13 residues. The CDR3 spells CASPMSGDQPQHF. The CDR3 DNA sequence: TGTGCCAGTCCTATGAGTGGAGATCAGCCCCAGCATTTT.

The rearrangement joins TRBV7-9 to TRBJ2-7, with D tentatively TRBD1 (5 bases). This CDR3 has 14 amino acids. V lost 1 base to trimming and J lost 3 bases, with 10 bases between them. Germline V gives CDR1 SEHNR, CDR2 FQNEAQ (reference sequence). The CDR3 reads CASSLGEGDYEQYF. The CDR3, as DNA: TGTGCCAGCAGCTTAGGGGAAGGGGACTACGAGCAGTACTTC. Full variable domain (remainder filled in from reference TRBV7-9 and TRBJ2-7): DTGVSQNPRHKITKRGQNVTFRCDPISEHNRLYWYRQTLGQGPEFLTYFQNEAQLEKSRLLSDRFSAERPKGSFSTLEIQRTEQGDSAMYLCASSLGEGDYEQYFGPGTRLTVT.

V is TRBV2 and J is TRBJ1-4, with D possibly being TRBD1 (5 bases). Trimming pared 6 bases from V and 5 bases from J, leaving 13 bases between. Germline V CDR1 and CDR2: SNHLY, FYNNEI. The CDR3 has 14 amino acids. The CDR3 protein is CASRPGYGNEKLFF. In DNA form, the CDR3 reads TGTGCCAGCAGACCAGGGTATGGGAATGAAAAACTGTTTTTT.

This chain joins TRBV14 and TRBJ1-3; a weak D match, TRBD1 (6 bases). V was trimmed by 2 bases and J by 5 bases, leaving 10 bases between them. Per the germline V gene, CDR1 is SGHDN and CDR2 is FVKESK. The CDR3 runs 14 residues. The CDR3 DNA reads TGTGCCAGCAGCCAACTGCAGGGGAGAAACACCATATATTTT. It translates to CASSQLQGRNTIYF.

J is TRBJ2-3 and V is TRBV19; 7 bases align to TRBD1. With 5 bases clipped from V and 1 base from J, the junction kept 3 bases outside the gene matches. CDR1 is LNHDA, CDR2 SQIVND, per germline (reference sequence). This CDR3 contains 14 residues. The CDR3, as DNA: TGTGCCAGTAGTCGAGGGGGCCGCACAGATACGCAGTATTTT. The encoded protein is CASSRGGRTDTQYF.

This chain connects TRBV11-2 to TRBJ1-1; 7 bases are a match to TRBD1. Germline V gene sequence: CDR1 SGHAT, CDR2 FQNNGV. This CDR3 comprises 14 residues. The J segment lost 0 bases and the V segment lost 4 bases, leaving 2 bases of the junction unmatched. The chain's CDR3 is CASSSGGMNTEAFF. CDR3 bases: TGTGCCAGCAGCTCAGGGGGAATGAACACTGAAGCTTTCTTT.